The clone carrying this T cell receptor (beta chain) has only one observation. The antigen is undetermined. This sample is drawn from a study of radiotherapy plus CTLA-4 blockade in lung cancer. Profiled with immunoSEQ multiplex PCR; TCRdb holds only in-frame clones, not every one. The sample records around 65,000 clones, around three quarters being singletons. General study findings and limits: Tumor-origin TCR clones grew in blood after radiotherapy plus ipilimumab.

The V gene's germline CDR1 is MNHNY and CDR2 SVGAGI (reference sequence). This CDR3 contains 15 residues. Trimming removed 5 bases from V and 1 base from J; junction bases left unmatched: 7. This sample comprised peripheral blood, obtained from a patient treated with radiotherapy plus ipilimumab. J is TRBJ2-7 and V is TRBV6-6; 8 positions match TRBD2. The source is a human donor with non-small cell lung cancer who had a complete response to radiotherapy plus ipilimumab. CDR3 nucleotide sequence: TGTGCCAGCAGTCAAGCGGGACTAGGGTCCTACGAGCAGTACGTC. Residues: CASSQAGLGSYEQYV.